This T cell receptor (beta chain) was identified in a study of vaccination and CD4 T cells after COVID-19. The overall study: Overlapping spike peptides from SARS-CoV-2, HCoV-NL63, HCoV-OC43 and HCoV-229E served to stimulate the cells.

The CDR3 runs 12 residues. Between the trimmed V and J ends, which lost 6 bases and 4 bases, there was a span of 12 bases. Germline lookup yields CDR1 DFQATT and CDR2 SNEGSKA (reference sequence). Details on this clonotype: Its antigen remains unknown.

The Oncomine TCR Beta short-read assay was applied to DNA of cultured CD4+ T cells. Genomic DNA was drawn out of CD4+ T cells grown in culture. Using its own MiXCR run on the PCR reads, TCRdb lists one record per CDR3 protein. The sample gives 12,000 or so distinct CDR3 sequences, around two fifths of which show up once; approximately 18% is in the top ten. Treatment: roughly 11-day PBMC culture with coronavirus spike peptide pools or control peptides (ViraFEST assay). The gene calls are TRBV20-1 and TRBJ1-2, with D possibly TRBD1 on 5 matching bases. Sequenced sample: cultured CD4+ T cells from blood. The receptor comes from a human donor with COVID-19. The CDR3, as DNA: TGCAGTGCCCATCAGGGAAGCTATGGCTACACCTTC. Translated: CSAHQGSYGYTF.